These T cell receptor beta chains were read from a single sample in a study of blood T cell repertoires in COVID-19. Libraries were prepared by immunoSEQ multiplex PCR; TCRdb keeps only in-frame clonotypes and omits some of them. The sample has about 480,000 clones, roughly 87% seen once. Sequences were obtained from peripheral blood. These receptors came from a man aged 18 to 30 with COVID-19, enrolled during active disease. CDR3s include the opening cysteine and the closing phenylalanine or tryptophan. D genes are given only for firm matches. The size field is filled for only some rows; it gives once, few, many or a size class.

cdr3_aa cdr3_nt clone_size d_call j_call v_call
CSASPRGNEQFF TGCAGTGCTAGTCCAAGGGGCAATGAGCAGTTCTTC NA NA TRBJ2-1 TRBV20-1
CASSQDSGQPQHF TGTGCCAGCAGCCAAGATTCCGGTCAGCCCCAGCATTTT NA NA TRBJ1-5 TRBV4-2
CASSALRLAGVTDTQYF TGTGCCAGCAGCGCCCTTAGACTAGCGGGAGTTACAGATACGCAGTATTTT NA TRBD2 TRBJ2-3 TRBV9
CASGWGLNQPQHF TGTGCCAGCGGTTGGGGGCTCAATCAGCCCCAGCATTTT NA NA TRBJ1-5 TRBV3-1/TRBV3-2
CASSQREGSYNEQFF TGTGCCAGCAGCCAGCGGGAAGGCTCCTACAATGAGCAGTTCTTC NA TRBD2 TRBJ2-1 TRBV5-4
CASSLRQGAIIDGNQPQHF TGTGCCAGCAGCCTGAGACAGGGTGCGATTATCGATGGCAATCAGCCCCAGCATTTT few NA TRBJ1-5 TRBV21-1
CASSPGAGNTEAFF TGTGCCAGCTCCCCGGGCGCGGGGAACACTGAAGCTTTCTTT NA NA TRBJ1-1 TRBV18
CASSLGSGRMYEQYF TGTGCCAGCAGCTTAGGGAGCGGGAGGATGTACGAGCAGTACTTC NA TRBD2 TRBJ2-7 TRBV11-2
CASSIDLYYEQYF TGTGCCAGTAGTATAGATCTCTACTACGAGCAGTACTTC NA NA TRBJ2-7 TRBV19
CAMLRGFTYEQYF TGTGCCATGCTTCGGGGGTTCACCTACGAGCAGTACTTC NA NA TRBJ2-7 TRBV12-3/TRBV12-4
CASSSGQLASPLHF TGTGCCAGCAGCTCTGGACAGTTGGCTTCACCCCTCCACTTT NA NA TRBJ1-6 TRBV7-2
CASSLLGGASSPLHF TGTGCCAGCAGCTTATTAGGGGGGGCATCCTCACCCCTCCACTTT NA NA TRBJ1-6 TRBV7-6
CASSVGLAGASTYEQYF TGTGCCAGCAGCGTAGGACTAGCGGGGGCCTCTACCTACGAGCAGTACTTC NA TRBD2 TRBJ2-7 TRBV9
CASSDRDNQPQHF TGTGCCAGCAGTGACAGGGATAATCAGCCCCAGCATTTT NA NA TRBJ1-5 TRBV6-1
CASSPSTGGTGSPLHF TGCGCCAGCAGCCCTTCGACAGGGGGCACGGGTTCACCCCTCCACTTT NA TRBD1 TRBJ1-6 TRBV5-1
CASGPGLAGVSSYNEQFF TGTGCTAGTGGACCGGGACTAGCGGGGGTGAGCTCCTACAATGAGCAGTTCTTC NA TRBD2 TRBJ2-1 TRBV12-5
CASSTGEGYNEQFF TGTGCCAGCTCAACAGGGGAAGGATACAATGAGCAGTTCTTC NA TRBD1 TRBJ2-1 TRBV2
CASSFGGLNTEAFF TGTGCCAGCAGCTTCGGGGGGTTGAACACTGAAGCTTTCTTT NA NA TRBJ1-1 TRBV7-8
CASSATGTEAFF TGTGCCAGTAGCGCAACAGGGACTGAAGCTTTCTTT few NA TRBJ1-1 TRBV19
CASSIAGGPYEQYF TGTGCCAGCTCTATAGCGGGGGGCCCCTACGAGCAGTACTTC NA TRBD2 TRBJ2-7 TRBV6-5
CASSEVDSYGYTF TGTGCCAGCAGTGAAGTTGACAGCTATGGCTACACCTTC once NA TRBJ1-2 TRBV6-1
CASSFSGGSNEQFF TGTGCCAGCAGCTTTAGCGGGGGATCCAATGAGCAGTTCTTC once TRBD2 TRBJ2-1 TRBV5-6